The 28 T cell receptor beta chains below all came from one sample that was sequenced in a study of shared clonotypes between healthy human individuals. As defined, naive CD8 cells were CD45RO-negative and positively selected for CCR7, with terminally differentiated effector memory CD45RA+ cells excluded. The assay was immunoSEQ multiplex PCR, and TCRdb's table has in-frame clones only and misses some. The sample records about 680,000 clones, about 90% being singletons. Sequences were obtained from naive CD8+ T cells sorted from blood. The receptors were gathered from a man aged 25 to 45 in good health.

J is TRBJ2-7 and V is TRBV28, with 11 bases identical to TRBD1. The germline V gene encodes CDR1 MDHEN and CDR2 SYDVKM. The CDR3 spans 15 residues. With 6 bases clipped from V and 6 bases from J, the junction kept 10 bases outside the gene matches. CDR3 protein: CASRKVGQGVGEQYF. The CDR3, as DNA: TGTGCCAGCAGAAAAGTGGGACAGGGGGTAGGCGAGCAGTACTTC. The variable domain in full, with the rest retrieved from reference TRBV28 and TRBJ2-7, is DVKVTQSSRYLVKRTGEKVFLECVQDMDHENMFWYRQDPGLGLRLIYFSYDVKMKEKGDIPEGYSVSREKKERFSLILESASTNQTSMYLCASRKVGQGVGEQYFGPGTRLTVT.

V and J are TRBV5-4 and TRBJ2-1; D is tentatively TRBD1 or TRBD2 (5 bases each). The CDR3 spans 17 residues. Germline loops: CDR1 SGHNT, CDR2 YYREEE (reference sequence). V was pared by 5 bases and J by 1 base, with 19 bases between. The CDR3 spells CASRPQTGTASYNEQFF. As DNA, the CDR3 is TGTGCCAGCAGACCCCAGACCGGGACCGCGTCCTACAATGAGCAGTTCTTC.

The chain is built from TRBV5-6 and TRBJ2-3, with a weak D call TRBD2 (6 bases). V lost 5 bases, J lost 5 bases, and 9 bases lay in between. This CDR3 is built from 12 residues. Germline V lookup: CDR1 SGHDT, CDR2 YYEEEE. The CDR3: CASREGIDTQYF. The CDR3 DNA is TGTGCCAGCAGGGAGGGGATAGATACGCAGTATTTT.

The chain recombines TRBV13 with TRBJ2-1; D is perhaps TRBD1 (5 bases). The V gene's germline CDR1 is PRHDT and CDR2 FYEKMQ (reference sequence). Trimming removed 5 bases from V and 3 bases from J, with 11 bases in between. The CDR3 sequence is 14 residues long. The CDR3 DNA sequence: TGTGCCAGCAGCCCGACAGAGAACTACAATGAGCAGTTCTTC. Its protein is CASSPTENYNEQFF.

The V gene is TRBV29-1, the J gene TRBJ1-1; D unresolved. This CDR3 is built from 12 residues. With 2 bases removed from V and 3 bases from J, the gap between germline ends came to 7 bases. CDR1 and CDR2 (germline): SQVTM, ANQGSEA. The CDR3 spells CSVEWLYTEAFF. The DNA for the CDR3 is TGCAGCGTTGAATGGCTTTACACTGAAGCTTTCTTT.

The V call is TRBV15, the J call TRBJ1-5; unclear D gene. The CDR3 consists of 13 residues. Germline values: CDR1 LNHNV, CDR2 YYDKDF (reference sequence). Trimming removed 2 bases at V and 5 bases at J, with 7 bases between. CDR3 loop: CATSRLPDQPQHF. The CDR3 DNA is TGTGCCACCAGCAGACTACCGGATCAGCCCCAGCATTTT.

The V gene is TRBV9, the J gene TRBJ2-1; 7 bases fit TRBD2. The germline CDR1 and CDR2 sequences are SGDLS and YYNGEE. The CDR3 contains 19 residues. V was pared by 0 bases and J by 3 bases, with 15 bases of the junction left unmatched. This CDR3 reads CASSVEGLAVYPRYNEQFF. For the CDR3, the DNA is TGTGCCAGCAGCGTAGAGGGGCTAGCGGTCTACCCTCGCTACAATGAGCAGTTCTTC.

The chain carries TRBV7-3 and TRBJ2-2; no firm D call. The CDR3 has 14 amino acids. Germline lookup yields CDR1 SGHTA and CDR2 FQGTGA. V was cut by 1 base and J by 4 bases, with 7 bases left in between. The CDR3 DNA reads TGTGCCAGCAGCTTAATAGGCGGCACCGGGGAGCTGTTTTTT. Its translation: CASSLIGGTGELFF.

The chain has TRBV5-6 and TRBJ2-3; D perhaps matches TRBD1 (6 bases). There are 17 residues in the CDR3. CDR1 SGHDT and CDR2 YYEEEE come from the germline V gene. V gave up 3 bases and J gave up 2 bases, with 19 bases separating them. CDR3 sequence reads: CASSSEDDDRNTDTQYF. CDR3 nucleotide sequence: TGTGCCAGCAGCTCCGAAGACGATGACAGGAACACAGATACGCAGTATTTT.

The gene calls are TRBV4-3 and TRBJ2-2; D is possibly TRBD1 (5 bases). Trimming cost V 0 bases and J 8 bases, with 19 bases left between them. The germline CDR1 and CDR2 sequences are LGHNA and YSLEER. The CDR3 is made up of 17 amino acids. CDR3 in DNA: TGCGCCAGCAGCCAAGAGGCGCAGGGCAGTCGGATAGGGGAGCTGTTTTTT. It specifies CASSQEAQGSRIGELFF.

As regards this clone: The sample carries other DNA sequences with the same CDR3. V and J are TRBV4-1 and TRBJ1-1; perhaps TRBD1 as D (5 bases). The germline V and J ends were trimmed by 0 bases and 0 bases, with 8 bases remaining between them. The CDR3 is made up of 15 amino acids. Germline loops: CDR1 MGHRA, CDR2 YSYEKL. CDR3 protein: CASSQEPGLNTEAFF. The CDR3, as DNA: TGCGCCAGCAGCCAAGAGCCAGGGTTGAACACTGAAGCTTTCTTT.

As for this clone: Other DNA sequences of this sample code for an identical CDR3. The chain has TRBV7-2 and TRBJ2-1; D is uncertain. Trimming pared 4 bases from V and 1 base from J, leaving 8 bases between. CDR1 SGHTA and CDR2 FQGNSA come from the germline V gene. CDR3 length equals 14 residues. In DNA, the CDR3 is TGTGCCAGCAGCTCCTCTGGATCCTACAATGAGCAGTTCTTC. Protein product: CASSSSGSYNEQFF.

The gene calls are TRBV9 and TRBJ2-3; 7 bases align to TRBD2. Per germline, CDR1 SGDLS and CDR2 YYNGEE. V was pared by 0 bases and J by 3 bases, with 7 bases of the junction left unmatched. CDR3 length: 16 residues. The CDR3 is CASSVGEGGRTDTQYF. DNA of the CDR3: TGTGCCAGCAGCGTAGGGGAGGGAGGGCGGACAGATACGCAGTATTTT.

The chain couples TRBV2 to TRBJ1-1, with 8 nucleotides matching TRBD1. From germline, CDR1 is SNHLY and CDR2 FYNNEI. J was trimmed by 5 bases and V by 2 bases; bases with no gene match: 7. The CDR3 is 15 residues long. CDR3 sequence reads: CASSEFRQGATEAFF. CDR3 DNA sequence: TGTGCCAGCAGTGAATTCCGGCAGGGGGCAACTGAAGCTTTCTTT.

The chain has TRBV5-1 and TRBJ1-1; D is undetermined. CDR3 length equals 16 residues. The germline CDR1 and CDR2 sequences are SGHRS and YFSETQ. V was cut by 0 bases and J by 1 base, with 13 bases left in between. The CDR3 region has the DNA TGCGCCAGCAGCTTGGTCACGGGAAGCGAGAACACTGAAGCTTTCTTT. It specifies CASSLVTGSENTEAFF. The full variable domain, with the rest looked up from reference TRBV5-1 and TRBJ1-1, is KAGVTQTPRYLIKTRGQQVTLSCSPISGHRSVSWYQQTPGQGLQFLFEYFSETQRNKGNFPGRFSGRQFSNSRSEMNVSTLELGDSALYLCASSLVTGSENTEAFFGQGTRLTVV.

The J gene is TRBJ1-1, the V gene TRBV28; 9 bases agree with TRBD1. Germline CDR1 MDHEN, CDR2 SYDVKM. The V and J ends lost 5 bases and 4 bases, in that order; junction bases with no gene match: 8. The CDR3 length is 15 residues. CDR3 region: CASSDRDRDLTEAFF. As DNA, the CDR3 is TGTGCCAGCAGTGACCGGGACAGGGACCTCACTGAAGCTTTCTTT.

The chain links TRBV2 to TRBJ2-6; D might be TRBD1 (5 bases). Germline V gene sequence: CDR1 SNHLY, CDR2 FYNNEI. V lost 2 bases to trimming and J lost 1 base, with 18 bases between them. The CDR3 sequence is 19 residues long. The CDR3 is CASSEYLATAPSGANVLTF. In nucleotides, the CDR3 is TGTGCCAGCAGTGAATACCTCGCGACAGCCCCGTCTGGGGCCAACGTCCTGACTTTC.

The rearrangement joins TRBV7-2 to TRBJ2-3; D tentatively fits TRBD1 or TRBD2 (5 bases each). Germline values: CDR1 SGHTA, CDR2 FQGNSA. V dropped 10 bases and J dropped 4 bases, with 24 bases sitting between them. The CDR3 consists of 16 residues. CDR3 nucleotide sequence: TGTGCCATCCAGGGACGCCACCACAATCGAGCAGATACGCAGTATTTT. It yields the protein CAIQGRHHNRADTQYF.

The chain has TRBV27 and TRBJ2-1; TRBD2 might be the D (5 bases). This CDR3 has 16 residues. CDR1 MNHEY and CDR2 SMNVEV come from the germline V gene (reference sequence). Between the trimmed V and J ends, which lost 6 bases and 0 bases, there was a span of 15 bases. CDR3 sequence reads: CASSLPPAGSYNEQFF. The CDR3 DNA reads TGTGCCAGCAGCCTACCCCCGGCGGGCTCCTACAATGAGCAGTTCTTC.

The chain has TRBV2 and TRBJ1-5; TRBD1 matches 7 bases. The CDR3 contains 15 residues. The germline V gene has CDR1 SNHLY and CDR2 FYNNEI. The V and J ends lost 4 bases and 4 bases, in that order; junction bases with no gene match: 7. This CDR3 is CASSVLGQPNQPQHF. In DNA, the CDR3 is TGTGCCAGCAGTGTTTTGGGACAGCCAAATCAGCCCCAGCATTTT.

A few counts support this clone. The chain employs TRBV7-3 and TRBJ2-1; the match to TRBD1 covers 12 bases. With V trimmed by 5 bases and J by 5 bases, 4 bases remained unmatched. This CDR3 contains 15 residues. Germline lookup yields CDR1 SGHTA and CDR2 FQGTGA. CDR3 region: CASSPGQGANNEQFF. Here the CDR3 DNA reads TGTGCCAGCAGCCCGGGACAGGGGGCGAACAATGAGCAGTTCTTC.

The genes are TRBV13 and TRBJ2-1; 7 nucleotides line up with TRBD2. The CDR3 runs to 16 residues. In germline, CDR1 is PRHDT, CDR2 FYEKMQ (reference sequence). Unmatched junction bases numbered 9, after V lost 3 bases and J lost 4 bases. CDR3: CASSLLREGQYNEQFF. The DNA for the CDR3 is TGTGCCAGCAGCTTGTTGAGGGAGGGCCAGTACAATGAGCAGTTCTTC. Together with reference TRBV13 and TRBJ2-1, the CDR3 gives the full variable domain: AAGVIQSPRHLIKEKRETATLKCYPIPRHDTVYWYQQGPGQDPQFLISFYEKMQSDKGSIPDRFSAQQFSDYHSELNMSSLELGDSALYFCASSLLREGQYNEQFFGPGTRLTVL.

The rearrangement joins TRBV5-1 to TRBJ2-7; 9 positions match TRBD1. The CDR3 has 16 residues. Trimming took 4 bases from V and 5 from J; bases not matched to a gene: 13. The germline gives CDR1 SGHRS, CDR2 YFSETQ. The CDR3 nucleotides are TGCGCCAGCAGCGTTCTACCGGGACAGGGCTATAACGAGCAGTACTTC. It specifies CASSVLPGQGYNEQYF.

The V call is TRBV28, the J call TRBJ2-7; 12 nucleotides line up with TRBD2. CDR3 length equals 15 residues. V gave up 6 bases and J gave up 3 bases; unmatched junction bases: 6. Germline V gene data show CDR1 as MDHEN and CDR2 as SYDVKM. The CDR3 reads CASSEGLAGLYEQYF. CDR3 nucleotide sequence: TGTGCCAGCAGCGAAGGACTAGCGGGACTCTACGAGCAGTACTTC.

The CDR3 sequence is CASSPGSVAVAKNIQYF. CDR3 nucleotides: TGTGCCAGCAGCCCCGGGAGCGTAGCGGTAGCCAAAAACATTCAGTACTTC. V is TRBV7-9 and J is TRBJ2-4; maybe TRBD2 (6 bases). This CDR3 is 17 amino acids long. The V gene lost 5 bases and the J gene lost 0 bases, with 17 bases spanning the gap. CDR1 and CDR2 from the germline V gene are SEHNR and FQNEAQ (reference sequence).

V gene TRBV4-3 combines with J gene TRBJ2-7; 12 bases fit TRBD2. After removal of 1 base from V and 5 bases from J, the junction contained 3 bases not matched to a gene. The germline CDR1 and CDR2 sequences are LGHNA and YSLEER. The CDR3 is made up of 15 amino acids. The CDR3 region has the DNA TGCGCCAGCAGCCAAGGGACTAGCGGGATTGACGAGCAGTACTTC. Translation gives CASSQGTSGIDEQYF.

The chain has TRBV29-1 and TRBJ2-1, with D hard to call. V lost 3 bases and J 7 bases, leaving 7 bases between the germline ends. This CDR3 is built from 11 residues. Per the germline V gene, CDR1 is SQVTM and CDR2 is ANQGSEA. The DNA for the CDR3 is TGCAGCGTTGATAGGTGGAATGAGCAGTTCTTC. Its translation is CSVDRWNEQFF.

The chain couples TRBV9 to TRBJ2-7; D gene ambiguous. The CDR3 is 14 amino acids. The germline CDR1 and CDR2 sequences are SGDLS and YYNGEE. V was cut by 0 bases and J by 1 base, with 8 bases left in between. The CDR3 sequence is CASSVDMSSYEQYF. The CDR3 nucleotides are TGTGCCAGCAGCGTAGATATGAGTTCCTACGAGCAGTACTTC. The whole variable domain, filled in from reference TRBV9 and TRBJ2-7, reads DSGVTQTPKHLITATGQRVTLRCSPRSGDLSVYWYQQSLDQGLQFLIQYYNGEERAKGNILERFSAQQFPDLHSELNLSSLELGDSALYFCASSVDMSSYEQYFGPGTRLTVT.